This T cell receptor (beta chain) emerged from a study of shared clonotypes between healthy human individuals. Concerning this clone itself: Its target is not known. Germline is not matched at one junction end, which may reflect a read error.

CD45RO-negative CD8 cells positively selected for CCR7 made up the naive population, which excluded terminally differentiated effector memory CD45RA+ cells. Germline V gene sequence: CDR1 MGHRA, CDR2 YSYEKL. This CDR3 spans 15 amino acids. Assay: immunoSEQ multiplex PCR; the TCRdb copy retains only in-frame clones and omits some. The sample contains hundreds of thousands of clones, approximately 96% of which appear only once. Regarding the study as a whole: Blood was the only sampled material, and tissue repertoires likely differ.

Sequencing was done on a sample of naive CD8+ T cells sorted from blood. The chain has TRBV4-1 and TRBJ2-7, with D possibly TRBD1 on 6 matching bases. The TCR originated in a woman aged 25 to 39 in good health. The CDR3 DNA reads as TGTGCCAGCAGCGTCTCCGGGACGGGACACTACGAGCAGTACTTC. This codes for CASSVSGTGHYEQYF.